This entry features one T cell receptor beta chain sequence. The antigen remains undetermined. The data are from a study of T cell responses to AZD1222 COVID-19 vaccine. General observations from the study: Spike-wide coverage was observed for vaccine-associated CD4 TCRs, with dominant responses at 160-218 and 743-854. Clonal diversity may have been underestimated in mostly white British donors. Repertoire sampling occurred only after the peak T cell response. Nearly half of the spike-specific TCRs reportedly recognize variant regions that carry no mutations.

The data were produced by immunoSEQ multiplex PCR, yet TCRdb's version contains in-frame clones alone and is incomplete. The sample has around 140,000 clones, about nine tenths seen once. Germline values: CDR1 KGHDR, CDR2 SFDVKD. The CDR3 is made up of 16 amino acids. V lost 0 bases to trimming and J lost 1 base, with 10 bases between them. The clonotype originates from an adult who received the AZD1222 COVID-19 vaccine. This sequence joins TRBV24-1 and TRBJ2-3; D is unclear. This specimen was peripheral blood, taken 28 days after the second AZD1222 dose. The CDR3 nucleotides read TGTGCCACCAGTGATTTGGGCCCACGGGGCACAGATACGCAGTATTTT. It codes for CATSDLGPRGTDTQYF.